One and the same sample provided the 2 T cell receptor beta chains below, sequenced in a study of control samples from healthy donors and cancer patients. TCRdb keeps only in-frame clones here, not all; method: immunoSEQ multiplex PCR. Of around 120,000 clones detected, approximately 90% appear once; the ten largest clones hold 7.8%. The material sequenced was blood. Source of these receptors: a woman aged 18-29 years in good health.

The V call is TRBV4-3, the J call TRBJ1-2; 9 positions match TRBD1. V was clipped by 3 bases and J by 2 bases; unmatched bases: 4. The CDR3 has 15 amino acids. Germline V lookup: CDR1 LGHNA, CDR2 YSLEER. CDR3 in amino acids: CASSHLDRGNYGYTF. CDR3 nucleotides: TGCGCCAGCAGCCATTTGGACAGGGGCAACTATGGCTACACCTTC.

V gene TRBV28 combines with J gene TRBJ2-7, with TRBD1 as a possible D gene (6 bases). Trimming removed 7 bases from V and 3 bases from J, with 19 bases in between. This CDR3 contains 15 residues. CDR1 is MDHEN and CDR2 is SYDVKM in the germline V gene. In nucleotides, the CDR3 is TGTGCCAGCATTACAGGGTCCAACCGCGTCTACGAGCAGTACTTC. This gives the protein CASITGSNRVYEQYF.